Listed here is a single TCR beta chain. Antigen: not known. The PCR contained 60 Vbeta and 13 Jbeta primers. Clones were read by immunoSEQ multiplex PCR, and TCRdb kept only the in-frame ones, dropping some. Of 95,000 to 150,000 clones listed, around 84% are singletons. The V gene's germline CDR1 is MNHNS and CDR2 SASEGT. Deletions cut 2 bases from V and 1 base from J, with 8 bases between. The CDR3 is 14 residues long. This entry comes from a study of cytomegalovirus exposure and HLA in healthy donors. Regarding the study as a whole: More than 150 TCR beta chains were listed as cytomegalovirus-associated.

This chain connects TRBV6-1 to TRBJ1-1; D is perhaps TRBD1 (5 bases). This clonotype originated in a woman aged 25 to 39 in good health and CMV-seropositive. The sample was PBMCs. The CDR3 sequence: CASSETGKNTEAFF. The CDR3 DNA reads TGTGCCAGCAGTGAAACAGGAAAGAACACTGAAGCTTTCTTT.